This is a list of T cell receptor beta chains from one sample in a study of response to subunit inactivated influenza vaccine. MiXCR was run by TCRdb on the RT-PCR reads, yielding one entry per CDR3 protein. The sample holds hundreds of thousands of distinct CDR3 sequences, around 18% seen once. Sequenced material: PBMCs from blood, taken less than 6 days after vaccination. These receptors were taken from a man aged 45-65 years who received an inactivated influenza vaccine. Both conserved end residues are part of each CDR3. The D gene is left open where the match is weak. Not every row has a clone size; where given, it reads once, few, many or a size class.

V,size,J,D,DNA,CDR3
TRBV3-1,few,TRBJ2-1,.,TGTGCCAGCAGCCAAGATCGCTACAGCCAGCAGTTCTTC,CASSQDRYSQQFF
TRBV25-1,few,TRBJ1-2,.,TGTGCCAGCAGTGACCTAGTGCCCACCCCGGGGGGCTACACCTTC,CASSDLVPTPGGYTF
TRBV20-1,.,TRBJ2-1,.,TGCAGTGCTCCCACACCCAGCGGAGTTGACAATGAGCAGTTCTTC,CSAPTPSGVDNEQFF
TRBV12-3/TRBV12-4,many,TRBJ2-7,TRBD1,TGTGCCAGCAGTTTGGGGCAGGGGGCTTACTACGAGCAGTACTTC,CASSLGQGAYYEQYF
TRBV5-1,.,TRBJ2-7,.,TGCGCCAGCAGACAGGACGGACCCTCCTACGAGCAGTACTTC,CASRQDGPSYEQYF
TRBV6-6,.,TRBJ1-1,TRBD1,TGTGCCAGCAGGTCAACAGGGGGCCCTGAAGCTTTCTTT,CASRSTGGPEAFF
TRBV2,many,TRBJ1-1,.,TGTGCCAGCAGGCCCTACCGGTCGGGGAACACTGAAGCTTTCTTT,CASRPYRSGNTEAFF
TRBV20-1,.,TRBJ1-1,.,TGCAGTGCTAGGTGGGCAGGAATCCAAGCTTTCTTT,CSARWAGIQAFF
TRBV6-1,.,TRBJ2-7,TRBD1,TGTGCCAGCAGACCCCGGACAGGCTCCTACGAGCAGTACTTC,CASRPRTGSYEQYF
TRBV20-1,many,TRBJ2-3,TRBD2,TGCAGTGCTAGAGATTCCGGGACTAGGAGCACAGATACGCAGTATTTT,CSARDSGTRSTDTQYF
TRBV12-2,.,TRBJ2-1,.,TGTGCAAGTCGCGCCGATAGAACACGGGACACAAATGAGCAGTTCTTC,CASRADRTRDTNEQFF
TRBV7-9,many,TRBJ2-1,.,TGTGCCAGCAGCTTAGTTGCCGAAACGGAGCAGTTCTTC,CASSLVAETEQFF
TRBV7-3,.,TRBJ2-3,.,TGTGCCAGCAGCTTAACCGCGAGCGGAGGAACAGATACGCAGTATTTT,CASSLTASGGTDTQYF
TRBV12-3/TRBV12-4,few,TRBJ1-1,.,TGTGCCAGCAGCACTTACGGGACAACTAGGAACACTGAAGCTTTCTTT,CASSTYGTTRNTEAFF
TRBV29-1,few,TRBJ2-4,TRBD2,TGCAGCGTCGGCGGGAGGGCCACAAACATTCAGTACTTC,CSVGGRATNIQYF
TRBV12-3/TRBV12-4,many,TRBJ1-1,TRBD1,TGTGCCAGCAGGGTGACAGGGGCGAACACTGAAGCTTTCTTT,CASRVTGANTEAFF
TRBV15,many,TRBJ2-7,.,TGTGCCACCAGCAGTGGCCTCGTGAGACTACGAGAGCAGTACTTC,CATSSGLVRLREQYF
TRBV5-1,.,TRBJ2-3,TRBD2,TGCGCCAGCAGCGCGGGACTAGCGGGGGAGTGGGGTACGCAGTATTTT,CASSAGLAGEWGTQYF
TRBV5-1,few,TRBJ2-4,TRBD1,TGCGCCAGCAGCGAGTCGAACAGGGGCCGCCGGCAGTACTTC,CASSESNRGRRQYF
TRBV30,many,TRBJ1-1,.,TGTGCCTGGAGTGTACACCGAGCTTTCTTT,CAWSVHRAFF
TRBV10-3,.,TRBJ2-1,TRBD2,TGTGCCATCAGGGGACTAGCGGGAGATTACAATGAGCAGTTCTTC,CAIRGLAGDYNEQFF
TRBV6-2/TRBV6-3,.,TRBJ2-3,.,TGTGCCAGCAGTTGGGACTGGGGCTCAGATACGCAGTATTTT,CASSWDWGSDTQYF
TRBV27,.,TRBJ1-1,.,TGTGCCAGCAGTTCCCGATACAGGCTAGGGGAACAAACCCCTGAAGCTTTCTTT,CASSSRYRLGEQTPEAFF
TRBV2,.,TRBJ2-5,.,TGTGCCAGCACCCAGGGGCAGACTCAAGAGACCCAGTACTTC,CASTQGQTQETQYF